The 10 T cell receptor beta chains below were found in one sample sequenced in a study of shared clonotypes between healthy human individuals. Assay used: immunoSEQ multiplex PCR; TCRdb lists only in-frame clones, some missing. The table records some 700,000 clones, about nine tenths of them present only once. The specimen was memory CD8+ T cells from PBMCs. Subset of the sample: CD45RO+ cells pooled with CCR7-negative TemRA cells. Receptor source: a man aged 18 to 35 in good health. Some clones in this sample may be carry-over from other donors' samples.

The rearrangement joins TRBV28 to TRBJ2-7; D is undetermined. The V and J ends lost 10 bases and 2 bases respectively, with 9 bases between them. CDR1 MDHEN and CDR2 SYDVKM come from the germline V gene. The CDR3 spans 11 residues. The CDR3 DNA reads TGTGCCACCGGGCCTACCTACGAGCAGTACTTC. Translating it yields CATGPTYEQYF.

This chain connects TRBV21-1 to TRBJ2-7. TRBV21-1 is given as a pseudogene. The CDR3 contains 13 residues. The CDR3 sequence: CASSIVRDHEQYF. In DNA form, the CDR3 reads TGTGCCAGCAGCATTGTCAGGGACCACGAGCAGTACTTC.

The chain recombines TRBV15 with TRBJ2-1; D possibly corresponds to TRBD2 (5 bases). V dropped 2 bases and J dropped 5 bases, with 10 bases sitting between them. This CDR3 has 14 residues. CDR1 is LNHNV and CDR2 is YYDKDF in the germline V gene (reference sequence). The CDR3: CATSRSFGNNEQFF. For the CDR3, the DNA is TGTGCCACCAGCAGATCATTCGGGAACAATGAGCAGTTCTTC.

This clone was counted once. This chain links TRBV28 with TRBJ2-2; 9 nucleotides match TRBD1. The germline V gene encodes CDR1 MDHEN and CDR2 SYDVKM. V was clipped by 7 bases and J by 6 bases; unmatched bases: 6. The length of the CDR3 is 14 residues. The CDR3 sequence is CASIEQGAPGELFF. For the CDR3, the DNA is TGTGCCAGCATCGAACAGGGGGCGCCCGGGGAGCTGTTTTTT. Complete variable domain (other parts from reference TRBV28 and TRBJ2-2): DVKVTQSSRYLVKRTGEKVFLECVQDMDHENMFWYRQDPGLGLRLIYFSYDVKMKEKGDIPEGYSVSREKKERFSLILESASTNQTSMYLCASIEQGAPGELFFGEGSRLTVL.

V gene TRBV7-8 combines with J gene TRBJ2-1; the match to TRBD2 covers 11 bases. The CDR3 has 16 residues. In germline, CDR1 is SGHVS, CDR2 FQNEAQ. With V trimmed by 8 bases and J by 4 bases, 10 bases remained unmatched. The CDR3 here is CASLAVAGGMYNEQFF. Here the CDR3 DNA reads TGTGCCAGCCTCGCGGTAGCGGGAGGGATGTACAATGAGCAGTTCTTC.

The chain joins TRBV7-3 to TRBJ2-1; 8 bases line up with TRBD1. The germline V gene has CDR1 SGHTA and CDR2 FQGTGA. Losses at the gene ends were 0 bases for V and 8 bases for J; bases not matched to a gene: 6. The CDR3 runs 15 residues. CDR3 in DNA: TGTGCCAGCAGCTTAACAAGACAGGGGAAAGATGAGCAGTTCTTC. It is translated as CASSLTRQGKDEQFF.

The chain carries TRBV4-1 and TRBJ1-5; D is ambiguous. The V end was cut by 3 bases, the J end by 6 bases, with 12 bases between. Per the germline V gene, CDR1 is MGHRA and CDR2 is YSYEKL. The CDR3 length is 14 residues. This chain's CDR3 is CASSQRMWGQPQHF. The CDR3 coding sequence is TGCGCCAGCAGCCAGCGAATGTGGGGTCAGCCCCAGCATTTT.

The chain couples TRBV27 to TRBJ2-5; the D gene could be TRBD1 or TRBD2 (5 bases each). Germline V CDR1 and CDR2: MNHEY, SMNVEV (reference sequence). Trimming cost V 2 bases and J 4 bases, with 14 bases left between them. CDR3 size: 15 residues. The CDR3 region has the DNA TGTGCCAGCAGTTTACGGGGCAGAGCGGCAGAGACCCAGTACTTC. As protein: CASSLRGRAAETQYF.

The chain joins TRBV5-5 to TRBJ2-2, with unresolved D. V lost 4 bases to trimming and J lost 3 bases, with 7 bases between them. Germline V gene sequence: CDR1 SGHKS, CDR2 YYEKEE (reference sequence). The CDR3 runs 13 residues. CDR3 coding DNA: TGTGCCAGCAGCCCCTGGGACACCGGGGAGCTGTTTTTT. It yields the protein CASSPWDTGELFF. The full variable domain, completed using reference TRBV5-5 and TRBJ2-2, is DAGVTQSPTHLIKTRGQQVTLRCSPISGHKSVSWYQQVLGQGPQFIFQYYEKEERGRGNFPDRFSARQFPNYSSELNVNALLLGDSALYLCASSPWDTGELFFGEGSRLTVL.

This chain joins TRBV28 and TRBJ2-7; D gene uncertain. The CDR3 is 13 amino acids. The V end was cut by 3 bases, the J end by 5 bases, with 11 bases between. Germline assignment: CDR1 MDHEN and CDR2 SYDVKM. This CDR3 is CASSFLGQDEQYF. The DNA of the CDR3 is TGTGCCAGCAGTTTCCTTGGTCAGGACGAGCAGTACTTC.